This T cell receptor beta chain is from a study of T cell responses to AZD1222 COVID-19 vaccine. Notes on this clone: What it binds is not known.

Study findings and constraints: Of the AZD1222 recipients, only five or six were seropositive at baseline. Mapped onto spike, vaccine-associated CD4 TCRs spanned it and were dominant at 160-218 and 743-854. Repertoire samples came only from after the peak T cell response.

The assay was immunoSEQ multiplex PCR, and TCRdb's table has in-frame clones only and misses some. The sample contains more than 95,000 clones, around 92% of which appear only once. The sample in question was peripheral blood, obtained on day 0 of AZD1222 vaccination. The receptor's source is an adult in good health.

The chain's CDR3 is CASSLGTSGHTDTQYF. DNA for the CDR3: TGTGCCAGCAGCTTAGGCACTAGCGGCCACACAGATACGCAGTATTTT. V usage is TRBV11-3 and J usage is TRBJ2-3, with TRBD2 identical over 8 bases. Germline assignment: CDR1 SGHNT and CDR2 YENEEA. V lost 1 base and J lost 2; bases outside the gene matches: 5. The CDR3 spans 16 residues.